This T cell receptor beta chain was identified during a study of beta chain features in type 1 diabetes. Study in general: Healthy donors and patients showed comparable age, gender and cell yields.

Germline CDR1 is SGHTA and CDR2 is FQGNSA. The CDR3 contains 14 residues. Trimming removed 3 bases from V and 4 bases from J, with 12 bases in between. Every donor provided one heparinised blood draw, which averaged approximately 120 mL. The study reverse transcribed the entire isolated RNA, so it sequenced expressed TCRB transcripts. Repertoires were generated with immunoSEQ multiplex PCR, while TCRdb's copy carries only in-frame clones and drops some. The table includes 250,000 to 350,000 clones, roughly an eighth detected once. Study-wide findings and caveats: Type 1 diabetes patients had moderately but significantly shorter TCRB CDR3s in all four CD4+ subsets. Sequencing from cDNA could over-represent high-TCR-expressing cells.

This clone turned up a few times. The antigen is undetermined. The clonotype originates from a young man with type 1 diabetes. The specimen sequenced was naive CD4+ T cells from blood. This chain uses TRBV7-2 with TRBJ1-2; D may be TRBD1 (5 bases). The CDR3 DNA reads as TGTGCCAGCAGCTTTCTGACAGAAAGCTATGGCTACACCTTC. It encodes CASSFLTESYGYTF.